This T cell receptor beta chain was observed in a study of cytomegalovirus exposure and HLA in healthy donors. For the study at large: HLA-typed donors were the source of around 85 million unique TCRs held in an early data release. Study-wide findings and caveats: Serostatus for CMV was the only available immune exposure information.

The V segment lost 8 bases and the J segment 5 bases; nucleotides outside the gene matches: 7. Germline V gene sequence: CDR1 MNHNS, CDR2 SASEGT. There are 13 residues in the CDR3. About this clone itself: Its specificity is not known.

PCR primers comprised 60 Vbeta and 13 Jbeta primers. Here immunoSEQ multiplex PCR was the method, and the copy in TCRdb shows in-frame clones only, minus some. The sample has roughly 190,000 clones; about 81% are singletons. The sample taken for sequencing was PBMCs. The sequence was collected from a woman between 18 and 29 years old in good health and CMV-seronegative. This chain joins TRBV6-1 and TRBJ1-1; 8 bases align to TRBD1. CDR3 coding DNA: TGTGCCAGCTATTTGACAGGGGATACTGAAGCTTTCTTT. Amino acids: CASYLTGDTEAFF.